This entry features one TCR beta chain sequence. This specimen comes from a study of T cells in Graves' hyperthyroidism and ophthalmopathy. For the study at large: At the time of initial diagnosis and before any treatment, peripheral blood was collected.

The CDR3 consists of 15 residues. Trimming took off 3 bases at V and 5 bases at J, with 15 bases between the two ends. Germline V gene sequence: CDR1 LNHDA, CDR2 SQIVND (reference sequence). Amplified regions were TCR beta CDR3 sequences from RNA transcripts. The study used the HTBI primer set for a first-round RT-PCR of the TCR CDR3. Via MiXCR, TCRdb re-called the multiplex PCR reads, giving one row per CDR3 protein. The table has approximately 590,000 distinct CDR3 sequences, 15% to 17% seen once. Aged 18 to 65, the patients had hyperthyroidism that was newly diagnosed and had lasted under 2 months. Patients were excluded because of uncontrolled infection, other autoimmune disease, pregnancy or lactation. Diagnosing involved the use of clinical symptoms, serum thyroxine and TRAb, thyroid ultrasound and orbital computed tomography.

Input material: blood. The genes are TRBV19 and TRBJ2-3; possible D gene TRBD2, 6 bases. The receptor comes from a woman aged 30 to 39 with Graves' hyperthyroidism. The CDR3 nucleotides are TGTGCCAGTAGTATCGGCCCGGGAGTTGGAGATACGCAGTATTTT. Protein: CASSIGPGVGDTQYF.